Included here is one T cell receptor (beta chain) sequence, with context. Its specificity is not known. This record comes from a study of OX40 agonist ivuxolimab in advanced cancers. Overall study findings and caveats: Dose levels from 0.1 to 3.0 mg/kg saw CD4+ and CD8+ blood T cells expand clonally by week 6. Some nonresponders likewise displayed low normalized T-cell clonal expansion.

The table came from immunoSEQ multiplex PCR; TCRdb's copy has only in-frame clones and leaves some out. The top ten hold approximately 0.25% of the sample, which has around 78,000 clones, around 87% seen once. The germline V gene encodes CDR1 LNHDA and CDR2 SQIVND (reference sequence). V shed 10 bases and J shed 0 bases, with 22 bases lying between them. This CDR3 spans 18 amino acids. This chain uses TRBV19 with TRBJ2-6; D is possibly TRBD1 (5 bases). The input for sequencing was CD4+ or CD8+ T cells sorted from blood, taken in a trial of the OX40 agonist ivuxolimab. This sequence was found in an adult with an advanced solid tumor such as melanoma, head and neck, liver or kidney cancer. CDR3 DNA sequence: TGTGCCACCGCACCTTGGGCCCACAGGAACTCTGGGGCCAACGTCCTGACTTTC. Its protein product is CATAPWAHRNSGANVLTF.